Each of the 4 T cell receptor beta chains below was sequenced from the same sample in a study of beta chain features in type 1 diabetes. Findings and limits, study-wide: A moderate, significant TCRB CDR3 shortening appeared in type 1 diabetes across four CD4+ subsets.

These receptors have no identified antigens. As every portion of the isolated RNA was reverse transcribed, the sequencing read expressed TCRB transcripts. Sequencing used immunoSEQ multiplex PCR; TCRdb keeps in-frame clones, though not all of them. The sample lists 630,000 or so clones; over 12% were seen once. Sequencing was carried out using naive CD4+ T cells from blood. The receptors stem from a young man with type 1 diabetes.

This clone was counted between two and nine times. The chain is built from TRBV18 and TRBJ1-2, with no clear D. Germline CDR1 and CDR2: KGHSH and LQKENI. The CDR3 is 14 residues long. V lost 3 bases, J lost 0 bases, and 8 bases lay in between. CDR3 amino acids: CASSPDGTNYGYTF. The CDR3 DNA follows: TGTGCCAGCTCACCGGACGGGACTAACTATGGCTACACCTTC.

The genes are TRBV30 and TRBJ2-1, with 9 bases aligning to TRBD2. CDR3 length equals 15 residues. Germline V gene lookup returns CDR1 GTSNPN and CDR2 SVGIG (reference sequence). The ends lost 1 base at V and 8 bases at J; junction bases unmatched: 9. The CDR3 reads CAWSGTGTSWHEQFF. The CDR3 coding sequence is TGTGCCTGGAGTGGAACCGGGACTAGCTGGCATGAGCAGTTCTTC.

The chain joins TRBV4-1 to TRBJ1-5, with D possibly matching TRBD1 (5 bases). The germline V and J ends were trimmed by 3 bases and 7 bases, with 22 bases remaining between them. CDR1 and CDR2 from the germline V gene are MGHRA and YSYEKL. This CDR3 spans 17 amino acids. The CDR3 here is CASSHSQTRGRRQPQHF. The CDR3, as DNA: TGCGCCAGCAGCCATTCCCAGACAAGGGGAAGGAGACAGCCCCAGCATTTT.

This clone occurred a few times. The rearrangement uses TRBV9 and TRBJ2-7; D unresolved. From germline, CDR1 is SGDLS and CDR2 YYNGEE. V lost 0 bases to trimming and J lost 2 bases, with 9 bases between them. This CDR3 is built from 14 residues. The CDR3 DNA follows: TGTGCCAGCAGCGTAGCGGTGGGGACCTACGAGCAGTACTTC. Its protein product is CASSVAVGTYEQYF.